What follows are 26 T cell receptor beta chains derived from one specimen sequenced in a study of T cells in Graves' hyperthyroidism and ophthalmopathy. Using RNA transcripts as the source, TCR beta CDR3 regions were amplified. Researchers ran a first-round RT-PCR on the TCR CDR3 using the HTBI primer set. TCRdb re-called the multiplex PCR reads with MiXCR, one entry per CDR3 protein. The sample includes around 200,000 distinct CDR3 sequences, over 15% seen only once; the top ten take under 35%. Sequenced material: blood. These receptors came from a woman aged 50 to 60 with Graves' hyperthyroidism.

The rearrangement links TRBV19 to TRBJ2-2, with a weak D call TRBD2 (5 bases). Trimming took off 4 bases at V and 5 bases at J, with 14 bases between the two ends. CDR1 and CDR2 from the germline V gene are LNHDA and SQIVND (reference sequence). This CDR3 is built from 15 residues. The CDR3 sequence: CASSKDGLSTGELFF. CDR3 sequence (DNA): TGTGCCAGTAGTAAGGACGGACTCTCAACCGGGGAGCTGTTTTTT.

This clonotype was detected many times. V gene TRBV2 combines with J gene TRBJ1-4, with D perhaps matching TRBD1 (5 bases). CDR1 and CDR2 from the germline V gene are SNHLY and FYNNEI. The CDR3 extends over 15 amino acids. The ends were cut back, 3 bases at V and 3 bases at J, with 11 bases in the middle. The CDR3 reads CASSDGGRANEKLFF. The DNA for the CDR3 is TGTGCCAGCAGTGATGGGGGTCGTGCTAATGAAAAACTGTTTTTT.

This clonotype was found many times. The chain joins TRBV12-3 or TRBV12-4 to TRBJ1-2; possible D gene TRBD1, 6 bases. V was trimmed by 8 bases and J by 7 bases, leaving 20 bases between them. The length of the CDR3 is 14 residues. The DNA for the CDR3 is TGTGCCAGCGTCTGGGGCAGGGGTACAGGTGGCTACACCTTC. It yields the protein CASVWGRGTGGYTF.

This clonotype was found many times. The chain recombines TRBV12-3 or TRBV12-4 with TRBJ2-3; perhaps TRBD2 as D (6 bases). The CDR3 contains 15 residues. Trimming stripped 3 bases from V and 2 bases from J, with 12 bases between. The CDR3 sequence: CASSFVGTATDTQYF. The CDR3 nucleotides read TGTGCCAGCAGTTTCGTAGGGACTGCCACAGATACGCAGTATTTT.

This clonotype was recorded at least ten times. The chain couples TRBV28 to TRBJ2-3, with 8 nucleotides matching TRBD2. Losses at the gene ends were 5 bases for V and 2 bases for J; bases not matched to a gene: 9. Germline values: CDR1 MDHEN, CDR2 SYDVKM. The CDR3 consists of 16 residues. The DNA for the CDR3 is TGTGCCAGCAGTGGGGGGACTAGTCCCCACACAGATACGCAGTATTTT. Protein: CASSGGTSPHTDTQYF.

This clonotype was seen many times. The chain links TRBV3-1 to TRBJ2-2; weak D call: TRBD2 (6 bases). The CDR3 sequence is 14 residues long. Germline values: CDR1 LGHDT, CDR2 YNNKEL (reference sequence). Trimming took 3 bases from V and 7 from J, leaving 12 bases between them. CDR3 DNA sequence: TGTGCCAGCAGCCACCCGGGGGTCGACGGGGAGCTGTTTTTT. Its protein product is CASSHPGVDGELFF.

This clonotype was found many times. The chain links TRBV19 to TRBJ2-7; no clear D. The CDR3 is made up of 14 amino acids. CDR1 and CDR2 (germline): LNHDA, SQIVND (reference sequence). With 5 bases removed from V and 0 bases from J, the gap between germline ends came to 11 bases. CDR3 bases: TGTGCCAGTAGTTCCGGACCTAGCTCCTACGAGCAGTACTTC. Translated: CASSSGPSSYEQYF.

This clonotype was seen at least ten times. The J gene is TRBJ2-7, the V gene TRBV10-3; a weak D match, TRBD2 (5 bases). V gave up 2 bases and J gave up 0 bases, with 8 bases separating them. CDR1 is ENHRY, CDR2 SYGVKD, per germline. This CDR3 has 14 residues. This chain's CDR3 is CAISELGSSYEQYF. The CDR3 DNA sequence: TGTGCCATCAGTGAGCTGGGGAGCTCCTACGAGCAGTACTTC.

With respect to this clonotype: A single base separates this from a much larger clone, so it may be a read error. The J gene is TRBJ2-7, the V gene TRBV3-1; a possible D gene is TRBD1 (7 bases). V was clipped by 1 base and J by 4 bases, with 14 bases between them. The CDR3 has 15 amino acids. CDR1 LGHDT and CDR2 YNNKEL come from the germline V gene (reference sequence). This chain's CDR3 is CASSQVAGQQYEQYF. CDR3 in DNA: TGTGCCAGCAGCCAAGTCGCGGGACAGCAGTACGAGCAGTACTTC.

The V call is TRBV7-9, the J call TRBJ1-2; 9 bases match TRBD1. CDR1 is SEHNR, CDR2 FQNEAQ, per germline (reference sequence). J gave up 4 bases and V 5 bases, and 11 bases lay outside the gene matches. The CDR3 runs to 16 residues. The CDR3 sequence is CASSLRTGDMGYGYTF. For the CDR3, the DNA is TGTGCCAGCAGCCTAAGGACAGGGGATATGGGCTATGGCTACACCTTC.

Worth noting for this clonotype: This may stem from a read error, because a much larger clone lies one nucleotide away. The chain employs TRBV12-3 or TRBV12-4 and TRBJ1-1; D might be TRBD1 (5 bases). The CDR3 runs 12 residues. The CDR3 DNA follows: TGTGCCGGCAGGCCAGGGATGGCGAGAGCTTTCTTT. This gives the protein CAGRPGMARAFF.

There are many counts of this clonotype. This rearrangement joins TRBV28 to TRBJ1-6, with TRBD1 as a possible D gene (5 bases). This CDR3 contains 15 residues. Trimming took 8 bases from V and 9 from J, leaving 20 bases between them. The germline V gene encodes CDR1 MDHEN and CDR2 SYDVKM. CDR3: CASLSSRVLGSPLHF. CDR3 DNA sequence: TGTGCCAGCTTGTCGTCCAGGGTCTTGGGTTCACCCCTCCACTTT.

This clonotype came up many times. The J gene is TRBJ2-7, the V gene TRBV12-5, with TRBD1 identical over 9 bases. This CDR3 is 16 amino acids long. The V segment lost 0 bases and the J segment 4 bases; nucleotides outside the gene matches: 7. Per germline, CDR1 LGHNT and CDR2 FRNRAP. The CDR3 sequence: CASGLVVGTGSYEQYF. In nucleotides, the CDR3 is TGTGCTAGTGGTTTGGTAGTCGGGACAGGGAGTTACGAGCAGTACTTC.

This clonotype was observed at least ten times. This chain joins TRBV15 and TRBJ2-1, with D maybe TRBD1 (6 bases). The CDR3 covers 18 residues. V lost 0 bases and J 4 bases, leaving 19 bases between the germline ends. Germline V gene sequence: CDR1 LNHNV, CDR2 YYDKDF (reference sequence). CDR3 nucleotides: TGTGCCACCAGCAGAGATCCGGACAGCCCAAACAATTACAATGAGCAGTTCTTC. Translated, it gives CATSRDPDSPNNYNEQFF.

The table lists this clonotype with many counts. At one end the junction does not follow the germline gene, possibly because of a read error. V is TRBV6-1 and J is TRBJ1-1, with unresolved D. Germline values: CDR1 MNHNS, CDR2 SASEGT. The CDR3 is 14 amino acids. The CDR3 protein is CASTELALNTEAFF. CDR3 bases: TGTGCCAGCACTGAACTAGCATTGAACACTGAAGCTTTCTTT.

In its sample, this clonotype was seen many times. The rearrangement links TRBV11-2 to TRBJ2-7; 7 bases map to TRBD2. In germline, CDR1 is SGHAT, CDR2 FQNNGV. The V segment lost 5 bases and the J segment 3 bases; nucleotides outside the gene matches: 13. The CDR3 covers 16 residues. CDR3 DNA sequence: TGTGCCAGCAGCCCAGGGACTACCCTTCCCAACTACGAGCAGTACTTC. This encodes CASSPGTTLPNYEQYF.

This clonotype was seen many times. The V gene is TRBV12-3 or TRBV12-4, the J gene TRBJ2-1; D is undetermined. With 6 bases removed from V and 6 bases from J, the gap between germline ends came to 3 bases. The CDR3 is 10 residues long. The CDR3 sequence is CASSSNEQFF. CDR3 nucleotides: TGTGCCAGCAGCAGCAATGAGCAGTTCTTC.

This clonotype appeared many times. This chain uses TRBV9 with TRBJ2-7, with a possible D match to TRBD1 (6 bases). Germline-derived CDR1 and CDR2 are SGDLS and YYNGEE. The V gene lost 4 bases and the J gene lost 4 bases, with 9 bases spanning the gap. The CDR3 totals 12 residues. CDR3 sequence (DNA): TGTGCCAGCAGCCCTCAGGGGTACGAGCAGTACTTC. This sequence encodes CASSPQGYEQYF. Full variable domain (remainder filled in from reference TRBV9 and TRBJ2-7): DSGVTQTPKHLITATGQRVTLRCSPRSGDLSVYWYQQSLDQGLQFLIQYYNGEERAKGNILERFSAQQFPDLHSELNLSSLELGDSALYFCASSPQGYEQYFGPGTRLTVT.

This clonotype appeared many times. This chain connects TRBV2 to TRBJ2-7; the D gene is possibly TRBD1 (6 bases). Trimming stripped 5 bases from V and 6 bases from J, with 11 bases between. The CDR3 length is 12 residues. Germline assignment: CDR1 SNHLY and CDR2 FYNNEI. The CDR3 DNA reads TGTGCCAGCAGTTTAGCAGGGGTCGAGCAGTACTTC. This gives the protein CASSLAGVEQYF.

This clonotype was counted ten times or more. CDR3 DNA sequence: TGTGCCAGCAGCCAACAGGGTAACTATGGCTACACCTTC. This sequence encodes CASSQQGNYGYTF. This chain links TRBV2 with TRBJ1-2; tentative D call: TRBD1 (6 bases). The CDR3 extends over 13 amino acids. Trimming stripped 6 bases from V and 1 base from J, with 9 bases between. Per the germline V gene, CDR1 is SNHLY and CDR2 is FYNNEI.

This clonotype was seen only a few times. The chain employs TRBV6-5 and TRBJ1-2; D perhaps matches TRBD1 (5 bases). This CDR3 is 14 amino acids long. V was cut by 4 bases and J by 9 bases, with 18 bases left in between. The germline V gene encodes CDR1 MNHEY and CDR2 SVGAGI. The CDR3: CASSFSIQGSRYTF. CDR3 nucleotides: TGTGCCAGCAGTTTCTCAATTCAGGGATCTCGCTACACCTTC.

There are many counts of this clonotype. The genes are TRBV28 and TRBJ2-3, with D tentatively TRBD1 (6 bases). This CDR3 region has 13 residues. The V and J ends lost 3 bases and 14 bases respectively, with 18 bases between them. Per germline, CDR1 MDHEN and CDR2 SYDVKM. The CDR3 sequence: CASSLPPGHRSYF. In DNA form, the CDR3 reads TGTGCCAGCAGTTTGCCTCCGGGACACCGATCGTATTTT.

This clonotype occurred many times. V is TRBV6-4 and J is TRBJ2-1; no definite D call. The CDR3 is made up of 13 amino acids. Germline V gives CDR1 MRHNA, CDR2 SNTAGT. Trimming stripped 4 bases from V and 8 bases from J, with 12 bases between. CDR3 sequence (DNA): TGTGCCAGCAGTGGGTCCATAGGCTATGAGCAGTTCTTC. Translating it yields CASSGSIGYEQFF.

This clonotype was counted once. This chain's CDR3 is CSASGDRTDTQYF. CDR3 DNA sequence: TGCAGTGCTAGTGGGGACCGGACAGATACGCAGTATTTT. This chain uses TRBV20-1 with TRBJ2-3; D assignment may be TRBD1 or TRBD2 (5 bases each). V shed 3 bases and J shed 3 bases, with 10 bases lying between them. CDR3 length: 13 residues. Germline loops: CDR1 DFQATT, CDR2 SNEGSKA (reference sequence).

Ten or more counts support this clonotype. The chain uses TRBV3-1 and TRBJ1-1; D unresolved. With 1 base removed from V and 11 bases from J, the gap between germline ends came to 11 bases. This CDR3 comprises 12 residues. The V gene's germline CDR1 is LGHDT and CDR2 YNNKEL (reference sequence). The CDR3 nucleotides are TGTGCCAGCAGCCAAGGCCGAAGATGGGCTTTCTTT. Encoded protein: CASSQGRRWAFF.

This clonotype has a count of ten or more. V and J are TRBV6-1 and TRBJ2-5; D is unresolved. The ends were cut back, 5 bases at V and 7 bases at J, with 8 bases in the middle. Germline V lookup: CDR1 MNHNS, CDR2 SASEGT. The CDR3 contains 11 residues. The CDR3 DNA follows: TGTGCCAGCAGTTATCTGGGGACCCAGTACTTC. Translating it yields CASSYLGTQYF.